This T cell receptor beta chain is drawn from a study of beta chain features in type 1 diabetes. Study-wide background: Similarity in age, gender and cell yields was seen between patients and healthy donors. Study results and caveats: Relative to healthy donors, patients appeared to have naive, central memory and Treg TCRB repertoires that were more similar. There was a moderate but significant shortening of TCRB CDR3s in all four CD4+ subsets of Type 1 diabetes patients.

The CDR3 totals 16 residues. V was clipped by 4 bases and J by 8 bases, with 21 bases between them. CDR1 SGDLS and CDR2 YYNGEE come from the germline V gene. This clone was seen a handful of times. Its target is not known. Purity (above 95%) was reached by all sorted populations. As every portion of the isolated RNA was reverse transcribed, the sequencing read expressed TCRB transcripts. Method: immunoSEQ multiplex PCR; TCRdb's copy keeps in-frame clones and lacks some. The sample contains 250,000 to 300,000 clones, 8% of which appear only once. Source material: central memory CD4+ T cells from blood. The source is a young woman in good health. The chain couples TRBV9 to TRBJ2-2, with D perhaps TRBD2 (5 bases). The CDR3 is CASSSRTSPGSGELFF. The CDR3, as DNA: TGTGCCAGCAGCTCCCGTACCAGTCCGGGGAGTGGGGAGCTGTTTTTT.